The present T cell receptor (beta chain) was sequenced within a study of metastatic and nonmetastatic thyroid tumors. Study details: Repertoire data that came from the blood and tumor or nodule tissue of malignant and benign thyroid patients were compared.

As concerns this clone: Antigen unknown.

Among the patients, none had received any treatment before thyroid surgery. Per the study methods: The authors used CDR3 differences across clinicopathological groups to build a distant-metastasis classifier for papillary thyroid cancer. Via MiXCR, TCRdb re-called the PCR reads. These V and J calls are TCRdb output, not the study's own analysis. The sample lists tens of thousands of clones; roughly an eighth were seen once. Study-level points and caveats: The study reportedly found significantly higher TCR beta diversity in malignant thyroid tumors than benign nodules, in blood and tumor.

Sequences were obtained from blood. The origin of this receptor is a female donor with papillary thyroid cancer or a benign thyroid nodule (not recorded which). Some clones in this sample may be carry-over from other donors' samples.

CDR3 residues: CSAPTSGNTGELFF. CDR3 coding DNA: TGCAGTGCCCCAACTAGCGGCAACACCGGGGAGCTGTTTTTT. The rearrangement joins TRBV20-1 to TRBJ2-2, with TRBD2 matching 8 bases. CDR1 and CDR2 from the germline V gene are DFQATT and SNEGSKA (reference sequence). V was clipped by 6 bases and J by 2 bases; unmatched bases: 5. CDR3 length: 14 residues.